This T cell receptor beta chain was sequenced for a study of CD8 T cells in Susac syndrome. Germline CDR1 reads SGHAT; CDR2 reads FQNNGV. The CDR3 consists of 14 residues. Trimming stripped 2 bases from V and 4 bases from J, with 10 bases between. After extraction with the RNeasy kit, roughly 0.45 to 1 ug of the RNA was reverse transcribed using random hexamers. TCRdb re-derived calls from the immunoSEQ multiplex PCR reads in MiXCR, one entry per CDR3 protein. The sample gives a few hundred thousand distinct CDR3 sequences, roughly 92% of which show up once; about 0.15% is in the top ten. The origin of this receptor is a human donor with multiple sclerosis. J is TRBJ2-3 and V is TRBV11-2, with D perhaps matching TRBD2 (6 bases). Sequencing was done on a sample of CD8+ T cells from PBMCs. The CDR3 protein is CASSLSGSPDTQYF. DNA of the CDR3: TGTGCCAGCAGCTTATCCGGGAGCCCAGATACGCAGTATTTT. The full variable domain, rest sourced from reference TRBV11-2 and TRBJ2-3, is EAGVAQSPRYKIIEKRQSVAFWCNPISGHATLYWYQQILGQGPKLLIQFQNNGVVDDSQLPKDRFSAERLKGVDSTLKIQPAKLEDSAVYLCASSLSGSPDTQYFGPGTRLTVL.